The source of this TCR beta chain is a study of T cells after posttransplantation cyclophosphamide. Study outcomes and limitations: Blood and skin or GI T cell repertoires showed limited TRB overlap.

This clone was seen repeatedly, ten times or more. Its matching antigen is unknown. The table came from immunoSEQ multiplex PCR; TCRdb's copy has only in-frame clones and leaves some out. The sample shows about 27,000 clones, none of them appearing just once. CDR1 is LGHNA and CDR2 is YNFKEQ in the germline V gene. CDR3 length equals 18 residues. After removal of 0 bases from V and 1 base from J, the junction contained 5 bases not matched to a gene. Busulfan-fludarabine conditioning, marrow transplant, and cyclophosphamide on days +3 and +4 were administered. Here the sequenced sample was PBMCs, taken after allogeneic stem cell transplant with posttransplant cyclophosphamide. The sequence derives from a male patient in his late teens or twenties who received an allogeneic stem cell transplant from a related donor, was CMV-positive, and had no GVHD. Some of these T cells may belong to the graft donor. This rearrangement joins TRBV4-2 to TRBJ2-2, with 10 bases fitting TRBD2. The DNA for the CDR3 is TGTGCCAGCAGCCAAGATTGGGCTAGCGGGAGGAACACCGGGGAGCTGTTTTTT. Translated: CASSQDWASGRNTGELFF.